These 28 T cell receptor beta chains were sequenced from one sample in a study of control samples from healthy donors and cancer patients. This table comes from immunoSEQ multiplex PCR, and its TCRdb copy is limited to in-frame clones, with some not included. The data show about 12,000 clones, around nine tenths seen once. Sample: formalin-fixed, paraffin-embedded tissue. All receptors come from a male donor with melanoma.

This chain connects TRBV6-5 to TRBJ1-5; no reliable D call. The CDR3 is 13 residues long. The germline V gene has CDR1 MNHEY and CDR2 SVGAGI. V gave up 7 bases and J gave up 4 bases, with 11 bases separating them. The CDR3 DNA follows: TGTGCCAGCACACCGGGCCGAAATCAGCCCCAGCATTTT. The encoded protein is CASTPGRNQPQHF.

CDR3 sequence reads: CASSQEPPASGVNEQFF. CDR3 nucleotides: TGCGCCAGCAGCCAAGAACCCCCCGCTAGCGGCGTCAATGAGCAGTTCTTC. The chain couples TRBV4-3 to TRBJ2-1; 7 nucleotides agree with TRBD2. This CDR3 has 17 amino acids. V was clipped by 0 bases and J by 6 bases; unmatched bases: 11. CDR1 is LGHNA and CDR2 is YSLEER in the germline V gene.

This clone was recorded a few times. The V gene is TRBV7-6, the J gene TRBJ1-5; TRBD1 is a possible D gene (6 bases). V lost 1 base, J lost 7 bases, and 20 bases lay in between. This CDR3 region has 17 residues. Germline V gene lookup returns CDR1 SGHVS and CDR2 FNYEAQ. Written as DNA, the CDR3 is TGTGCCAGCAGCTTAGGGGCAGGGGAACAGATTAGGCAGCCCCAGCATTTT. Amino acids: CASSLGAGEQIRQPQHF.

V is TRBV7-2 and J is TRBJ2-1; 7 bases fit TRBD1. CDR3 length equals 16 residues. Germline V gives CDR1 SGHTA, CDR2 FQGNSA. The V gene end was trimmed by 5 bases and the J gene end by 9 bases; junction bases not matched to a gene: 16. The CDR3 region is CASSPWGQRTLGEQFF. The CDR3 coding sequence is TGTGCCAGCAGCCCCTGGGGACAGCGAACCCTCGGTGAGCAGTTCTTC.

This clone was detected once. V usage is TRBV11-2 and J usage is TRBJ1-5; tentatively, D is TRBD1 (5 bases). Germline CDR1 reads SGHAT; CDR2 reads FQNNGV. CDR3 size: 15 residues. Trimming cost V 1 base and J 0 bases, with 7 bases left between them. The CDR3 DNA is TGTGCCAGCAGCTTAGGGGGGTATAGCAATCAGCCCCAGCATTTT. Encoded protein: CASSLGGYSNQPQHF.

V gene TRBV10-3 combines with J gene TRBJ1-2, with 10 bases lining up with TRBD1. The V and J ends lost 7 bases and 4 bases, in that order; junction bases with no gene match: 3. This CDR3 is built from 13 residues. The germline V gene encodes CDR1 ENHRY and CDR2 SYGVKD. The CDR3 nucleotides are TGTGCCATCAAGGGACAGGGGCGCTATGGCTACACCTTC. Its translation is CAIKGQGRYGYTF.

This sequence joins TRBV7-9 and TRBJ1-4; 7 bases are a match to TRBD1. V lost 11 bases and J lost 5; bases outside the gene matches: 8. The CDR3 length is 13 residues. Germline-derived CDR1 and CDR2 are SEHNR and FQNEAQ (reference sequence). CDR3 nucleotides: TGTGCCGCCGCCGGGACAGACAATGAAAAACTGTTTTTT. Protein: CAAAGTDNEKLFF.

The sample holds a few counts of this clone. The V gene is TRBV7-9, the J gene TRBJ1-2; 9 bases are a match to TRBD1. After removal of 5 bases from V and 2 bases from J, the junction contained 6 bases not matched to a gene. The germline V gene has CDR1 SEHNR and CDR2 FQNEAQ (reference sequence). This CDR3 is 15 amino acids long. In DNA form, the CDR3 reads TGTGCCAGCAGCCCAGACAGGGGGGAGAACTATGGCTACACCTTC. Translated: CASSPDRGENYGYTF.

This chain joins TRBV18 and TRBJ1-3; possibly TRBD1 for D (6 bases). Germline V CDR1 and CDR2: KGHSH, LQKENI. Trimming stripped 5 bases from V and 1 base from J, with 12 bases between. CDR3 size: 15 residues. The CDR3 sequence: CASSANTGSGNTIYF. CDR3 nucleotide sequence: TGTGCCAGCTCAGCCAACACAGGGTCTGGAAACACCATATATTTT.

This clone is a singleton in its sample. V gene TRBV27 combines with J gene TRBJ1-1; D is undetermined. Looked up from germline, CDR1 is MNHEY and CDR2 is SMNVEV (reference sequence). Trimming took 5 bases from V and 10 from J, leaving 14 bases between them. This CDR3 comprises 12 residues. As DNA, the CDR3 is TGTGCCAGCAGTACCGGGATTAGTTCAGCTTTCTTT. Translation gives CASSTGISSAFF.

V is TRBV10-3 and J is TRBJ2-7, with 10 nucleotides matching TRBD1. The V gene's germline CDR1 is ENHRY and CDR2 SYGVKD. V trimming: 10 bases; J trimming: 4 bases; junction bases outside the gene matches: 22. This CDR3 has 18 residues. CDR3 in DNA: TGTGCCACCAAATCCCCTTCACCGGGACAGGGGTTAGAGTACGAGCAGTACTTC. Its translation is CATKSPSPGQGLEYEQYF.

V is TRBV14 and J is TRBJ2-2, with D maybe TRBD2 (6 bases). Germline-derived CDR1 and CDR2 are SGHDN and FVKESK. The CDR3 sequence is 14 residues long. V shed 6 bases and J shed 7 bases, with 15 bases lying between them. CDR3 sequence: CASSRLARDGELFF. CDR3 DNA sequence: TGTGCCAGCAGTCGCCTAGCGAGGGACGGGGAGCTGTTTTTT.

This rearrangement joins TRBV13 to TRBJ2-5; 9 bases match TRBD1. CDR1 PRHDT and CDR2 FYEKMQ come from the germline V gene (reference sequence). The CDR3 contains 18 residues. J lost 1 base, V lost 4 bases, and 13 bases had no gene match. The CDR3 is CASSSRDRDREVQETQYF. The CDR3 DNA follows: TGTGCCAGCAGCTCACGTGACAGGGACAGGGAGGTCCAAGAGACCCAGTACTTC.

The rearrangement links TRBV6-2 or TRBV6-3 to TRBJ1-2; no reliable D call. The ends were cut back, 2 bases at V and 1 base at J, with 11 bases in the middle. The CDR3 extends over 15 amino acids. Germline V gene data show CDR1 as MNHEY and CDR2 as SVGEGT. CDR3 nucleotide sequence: TGTGCCAGCAGTTACGACAATGACGGTAACTATGGCTACACCTTC. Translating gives CASSYDNDGNYGYTF.

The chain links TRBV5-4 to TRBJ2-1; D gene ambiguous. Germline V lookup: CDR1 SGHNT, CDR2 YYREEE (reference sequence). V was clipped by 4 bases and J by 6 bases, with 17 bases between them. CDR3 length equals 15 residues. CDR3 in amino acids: CASSPDPHRSNEQFF. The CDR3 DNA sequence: TGTGCCAGCAGCCCGGACCCTCACCGGAGCAATGAGCAGTTCTTC.

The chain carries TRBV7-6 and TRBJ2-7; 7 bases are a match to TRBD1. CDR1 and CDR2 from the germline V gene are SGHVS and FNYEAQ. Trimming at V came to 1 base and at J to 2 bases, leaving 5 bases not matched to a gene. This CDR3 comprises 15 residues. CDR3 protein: CASSLEEGAPYEQYF. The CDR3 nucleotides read TGTGCCAGCAGCTTAGAAGAGGGGGCGCCCTACGAGCAGTACTTC.

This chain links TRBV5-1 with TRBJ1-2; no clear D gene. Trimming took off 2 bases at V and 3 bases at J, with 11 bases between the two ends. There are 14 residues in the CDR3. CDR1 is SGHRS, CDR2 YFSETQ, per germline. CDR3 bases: TGCGCCAGCAGCTTCTGGACGGTAGACTATGGCTACACCTTC. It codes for CASSFWTVDYGYTF. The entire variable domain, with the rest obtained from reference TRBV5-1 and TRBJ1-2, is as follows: KAGVTQTPRYLIKTRGQQVTLSCSPISGHRSVSWYQQTPGQGLQFLFEYFSETQRNKGNFPGRFSGRQFSNSRSEMNVSTLELGDSALYLCASSFWTVDYGYTFGSGTRLTVV.

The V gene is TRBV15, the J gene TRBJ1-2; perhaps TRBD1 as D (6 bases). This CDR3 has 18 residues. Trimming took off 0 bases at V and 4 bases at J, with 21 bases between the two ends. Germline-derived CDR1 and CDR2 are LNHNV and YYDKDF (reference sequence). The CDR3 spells CATSRDAALTGTGYGYTF. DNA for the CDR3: TGTGCCACCAGCAGAGATGCCGCCTTAACAGGGACCGGCTATGGCTACACCTTC.

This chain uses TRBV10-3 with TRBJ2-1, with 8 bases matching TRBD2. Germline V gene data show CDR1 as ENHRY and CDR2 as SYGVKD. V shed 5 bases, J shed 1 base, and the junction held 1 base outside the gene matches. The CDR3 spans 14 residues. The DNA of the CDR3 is TGTGCCATCAGTTTAGCGGGATCCTACAATGAGCAGTTCTTC. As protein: CAISLAGSYNEQFF.

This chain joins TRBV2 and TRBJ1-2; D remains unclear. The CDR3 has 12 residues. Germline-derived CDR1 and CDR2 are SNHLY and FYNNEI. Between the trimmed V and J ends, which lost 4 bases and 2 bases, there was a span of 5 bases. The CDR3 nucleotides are TGTGCCAGCAGTGCCCGGAACTATGGCTACACCTTC. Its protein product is CASSARNYGYTF.

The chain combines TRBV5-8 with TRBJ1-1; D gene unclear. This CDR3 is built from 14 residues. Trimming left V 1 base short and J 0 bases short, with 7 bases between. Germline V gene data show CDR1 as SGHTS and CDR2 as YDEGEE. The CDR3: CASSLWEMNTEAFF. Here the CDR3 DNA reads TGTGCCAGCAGCTTGTGGGAGATGAACACTGAAGCTTTCTTT. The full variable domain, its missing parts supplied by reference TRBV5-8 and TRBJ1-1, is EAGVTQSPTHLIKTRGQQATLRCSPISGHTSVYWYQQALGLGLQFLLWYDEGEERNRGNFPPRFSGRQFPNYSSELNVNALELEDSALYLCASSLWEMNTEAFFGQGTRLTVV.

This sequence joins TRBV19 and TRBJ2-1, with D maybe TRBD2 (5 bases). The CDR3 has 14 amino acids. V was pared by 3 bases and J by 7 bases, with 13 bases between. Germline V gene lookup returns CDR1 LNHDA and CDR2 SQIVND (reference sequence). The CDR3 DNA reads TGTGCCAGTAGTATTACGGGATTTCGTAATGAGCAGTTCTTC. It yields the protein CASSITGFRNEQFF. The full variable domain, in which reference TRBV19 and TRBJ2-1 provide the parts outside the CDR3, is DGGITQSPKYLFRKEGQNVTLSCEQNLNHDAMYWYRQDPGQGLRLIYYSQIVNDFQKGDIAEGYSVSREKKESFPLTVTSAQKNPTAFYLCASSITGFRNEQFFGPGTRLTVL.

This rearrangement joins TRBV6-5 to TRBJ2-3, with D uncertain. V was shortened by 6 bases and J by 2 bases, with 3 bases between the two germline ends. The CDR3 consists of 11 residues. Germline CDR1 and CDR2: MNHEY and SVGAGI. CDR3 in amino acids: CASRFTDTQYF. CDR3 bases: TGTGCCAGCAGATTCACAGATACGCAGTATTTT.

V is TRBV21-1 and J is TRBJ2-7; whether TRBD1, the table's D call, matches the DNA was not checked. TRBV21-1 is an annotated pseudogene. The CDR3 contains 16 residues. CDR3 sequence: CASSKGRQQGAYEQYV. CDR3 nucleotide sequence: TGTGCCAGCAGCAAAGGAAGGCAACAGGGAGCCTACGAGCAGTACGTC.

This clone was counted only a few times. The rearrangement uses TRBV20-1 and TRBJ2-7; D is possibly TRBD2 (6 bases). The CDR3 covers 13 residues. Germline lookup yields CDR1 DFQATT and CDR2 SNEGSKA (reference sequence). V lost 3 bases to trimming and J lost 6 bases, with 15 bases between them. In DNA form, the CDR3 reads TGCAGTGCTAGTGGGGGGAGAGGCGGCGAGCAGTACTTC. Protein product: CSASGGRGGEQYF.

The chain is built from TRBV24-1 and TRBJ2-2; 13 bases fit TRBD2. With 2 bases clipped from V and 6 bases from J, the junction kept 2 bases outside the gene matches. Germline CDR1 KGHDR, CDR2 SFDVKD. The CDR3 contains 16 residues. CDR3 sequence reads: CATSDSGLAGPGELFF. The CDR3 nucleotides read TGTGCCACCAGTGATTCGGGACTAGCGGGACCCGGGGAGCTGTTTTTT.

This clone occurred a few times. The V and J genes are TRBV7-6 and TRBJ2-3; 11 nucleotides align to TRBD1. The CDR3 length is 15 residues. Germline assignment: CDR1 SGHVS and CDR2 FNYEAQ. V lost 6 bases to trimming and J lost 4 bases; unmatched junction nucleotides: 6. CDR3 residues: CASRRGTGGSDTQYF. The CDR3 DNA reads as TGTGCCAGCAGACGAGGGACAGGGGGGTCAGATACGCAGTATTTT. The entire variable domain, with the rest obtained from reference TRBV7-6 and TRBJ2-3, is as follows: GAGVSQSPRYKVTKRGQDVALRCDPISGHVSLYWYRQALGQGPEFLTYFNYEAQQDKSGLPNDRFSAERPEGSISTLTIQRTEQRDSAMYRCASRRGTGGSDTQYFGPGTRLTVL.

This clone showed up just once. CDR3 coding DNA: TGTGCCAGCAGCCAATTAGCGGGGAGATATACAGATACGCAGTATTTT. This encodes CASSQLAGRYTDTQYF. The rearrangement uses TRBV16 and TRBJ2-3; 8 bases align to TRBD2. CDR1 KGHSY and CDR2 FQNENV come from the germline V gene. The J segment lost 3 bases and the V segment lost 1 base, leaving 6 bases of the junction unmatched. This CDR3 contains 16 residues.